One sample yielded the 32 T cell receptor beta chains listed below, sequenced in a study of blood T cell repertoires in COVID-19. The assay was immunoSEQ multiplex PCR, and TCRdb's table has in-frame clones only and misses some. The data show approximately 300,000 clones, nearly 90% seen once. Sequenced sample: PBMCs or T cells enriched from blood (not recorded which). These receptors were collected from a woman aged 18 to 35 with acute COVID-19.

This chain connects TRBV11-2 to TRBJ2-1; 8 bases are shared with TRBD1. CDR1 is SGHAT, CDR2 FQNNGV, per germline. This CDR3 is built from 16 residues. V gave up 5 bases and J gave up 6 bases; unmatched junction bases: 12. This chain's CDR3 is CASSLRRTGPPNEQFF. In nucleotides, the CDR3 is TGTGCCAGCAGCCTGAGGCGGACAGGGCCCCCCAATGAGCAGTTCTTC.

The chain combines TRBV6-5 with TRBJ2-7; 8 nucleotides agree with TRBD2. V lost 4 bases to trimming and J lost 3 bases; unmatched junction nucleotides: 8. The CDR3 is made up of 15 amino acids. Germline V CDR1 and CDR2: MNHEY, SVGAGI. CDR3 nucleotide sequence: TGTGCCAGCAGTTCCCCGGGAAGCGGGAGCTACGAGCAGTACTTC. It codes for CASSSPGSGSYEQYF.

The chain employs TRBV2 and TRBJ2-1, with 13 positions matching TRBD2. The CDR3 extends over 14 amino acids. Germline CDR1 reads SNHLY; CDR2 reads FYNNEI. V lost 8 bases, J lost 5 bases, and 3 bases stayed unmatched. CDR3 sequence (DNA): TGTGCCAGCGGCGGGACTAGCGGGAACAATGAGCAGTTCTTC. This sequence encodes CASGGTSGNNEQFF.

The chain links TRBV12-3 or TRBV12-4 to TRBJ1-2; the D gene is possibly TRBD1 (6 bases). The CDR3 contains 13 residues. V was cut by 7 bases and J by 8 bases, with 17 bases left in between. CDR3 protein: CASTFTGNHGYTF. Written as DNA, the CDR3 is TGTGCCAGCACCTTCACAGGGAACCACGGCTACACCTTC.

The rearrangement uses TRBV19 and TRBJ1-5; weak D call: TRBD1 (6 bases). V lost 6 bases and J 1 base, leaving 19 bases between the germline ends. The CDR3 extends over 17 amino acids. Germline V CDR1 and CDR2: LNHDA, SQIVND (reference sequence). CDR3 DNA sequence: TGTGCCAGTAGGCGAGTTATGGGGGCGGTGAGCAATCAGCCCCAGCATTTT. It specifies CASRRVMGAVSNQPQHF.

The chain recombines TRBV10-3 with TRBJ1-1; maybe TRBD1 (6 bases). Germline CDR1 is ENHRY and CDR2 is SYGVKD. CDR3 length equals 14 residues. The V end was cut by 7 bases, the J end by 4 bases, with 16 bases between. The CDR3 here is CAITRGAEGTEAFF. In DNA form, the CDR3 reads TGTGCCATCACGCGGGGGGCGGAGGGCACTGAAGCTTTCTTT.

This clone was picked up one time. The chain combines TRBV5-4 with TRBJ2-1; TRBD2 agrees at 7 bases. This CDR3 spans 16 amino acids. The V and J ends lost 2 bases and 2 bases, in that order; junction bases with no gene match: 7. CDR1 SGHNT and CDR2 YYREEE come from the germline V gene (reference sequence). In DNA, the CDR3 is TGTGCCAGCAGCTTTCCACCCAGCGGGGCCTACAATGAGCAGTTCTTC. This gives the protein CASSFPPSGAYNEQFF.

The V gene is TRBV4-2, the J gene TRBJ1-2; D not certain. The CDR3 covers 17 residues. The germline V gene has CDR1 LGHNA and CDR2 YNFKEQ. The germline V and J ends were trimmed by 3 bases and 2 bases, with 19 bases remaining between them. The CDR3 DNA reads as TGTGCCAGCAGCCATTCGCCCCCGAGCCCGCCGAACTATGGCTACACCTTC. The encoded protein is CASSHSPPSPPNYGYTF.

The chain couples TRBV6-5 to TRBJ2-1, with D possibly TRBD2 on 5 matching bases. CDR1 is MNHEY, CDR2 SVGAGI, per germline. The CDR3 has 14 amino acids. Trimming removed 5 bases at V and 3 bases at J, with 11 bases between. The CDR3 DNA reads TGTGCCAGCAGTACTAGTTCCGTCTACAATGAGCAGTTCTTC. Encoded protein: CASSTSSVYNEQFF.

The V and J genes are TRBV29-1 and TRBJ1-2, with D possibly TRBD1 on 5 matching bases. V lost 0 bases and J lost 3, with 8 bases in between. Germline values: CDR1 SQVTM, CDR2 ANQGSEA. This CDR3 contains 13 residues. CDR3 protein: CSVEDQGHYGYTF. CDR3 in DNA: TGCAGCGTTGAAGATCAGGGCCACTATGGCTACACCTTC.

The chain has TRBV24-1 and TRBJ2-5; 7 bases fit TRBD2. The CDR3 spans 15 residues. Trimming took 4 bases from V and 0 from J; bases not matched to a gene: 4. Germline CDR1 and CDR2: KGHDR and SFDVKD. DNA for the CDR3: TGTGCCACCAGTGACCCCGGGAGGAACCAAGAGACCCAGTACTTC. As protein: CATSDPGRNQETQYF.

The chain is built from TRBV5-4 and TRBJ1-2, with TRBD1 matching 9 bases. The CDR3 is made up of 16 amino acids. With 3 bases clipped from V and 5 bases from J, the junction kept 11 bases outside the gene matches. Germline CDR1 reads SGHNT; CDR2 reads YYREEE (reference sequence). The CDR3 DNA is TGTGCCAGCAGCTCCCTGTCCCGGGACAGGGTTTATGGCTACACCTTC. It encodes CASSSLSRDRVYGYTF.

The chain employs TRBV19 and TRBJ1-1; D gene unclear. The germline CDR1 and CDR2 sequences are LNHDA and SQIVND (reference sequence). Trimming left V 6 bases short and J 3 bases short, with 14 bases between. CDR3 length: 14 amino acids. The CDR3 reads CASSLLGIDTEAFF. CDR3 DNA sequence: TGTGCCAGTAGCCTTCTGGGCATAGACACTGAAGCTTTCTTT.

V usage is TRBV24-1 and J usage is TRBJ1-6; 8 bases agree with TRBD1. Germline trimming cut 7 bases from V and 4 bases from J; bases unmatched to any gene: 5. CDR1 is KGHDR, CDR2 SFDVKD, per germline. The CDR3 loop spans 15 amino acids. In DNA form, the CDR3 reads TGTGCCACCAGCGCCGGGACAGGATATAATTCACCCCTCCACTTT. Translating gives CATSAGTGYNSPLHF.

Only a few counts were recorded for this clone. The rearrangement uses TRBV7-3 and TRBJ2-3; 9 nucleotides line up with TRBD2. Trimming took 5 bases from V and 2 from J; bases not matched to a gene: 11. The germline V gene has CDR1 SGHTA and CDR2 FQGTGA. The CDR3 spans 17 residues. Here the CDR3 reads CASSPSGAGGPTDTQYF. The CDR3 coding sequence is TGTGCCAGCAGCCCCTCGGGAGCGGGAGGCCCCACAGATACGCAGTATTTT.

The chain recombines TRBV5-4 with TRBJ2-4; 7 bases are shared with TRBD1. V lost 4 bases to trimming and J lost 0 bases; unmatched junction nucleotides: 4. The CDR3 contains 15 residues. Per the germline V gene, CDR1 is SGHNT and CDR2 is YYREEE (reference sequence). DNA for the CDR3: TGTGCCAGCAGCCAAGACAGGGTAGCCAAAAACATTCAGTACTTC. It specifies CASSQDRVAKNIQYF.

This sequence joins TRBV2 and TRBJ1-1; no clear D. Germline V gene data show CDR1 as SNHLY and CDR2 as FYNNEI. The length of the CDR3 is 14 residues. Deletions cut 4 bases from V and 1 base from J, with 10 bases between. CDR3 nucleotide sequence: TGTGCCAGCAGTGTTACAGTTAAGAACACTGAAGCTTTCTTT. Encoded protein: CASSVTVKNTEAFF.

The chain joins TRBV5-6 to TRBJ2-2, with 13 bases aligning to TRBD2. V trimming: 4 bases; J trimming: 7 bases; junction bases outside the gene matches: 10. Germline-derived CDR1 and CDR2 are SGHDT and YYEEEE. The CDR3 has 17 residues. The CDR3: CASSKRTSGSFGGELFF. CDR3 nucleotides: TGTGCCAGCAGCAAAAGGACTAGCGGGAGCTTCGGCGGGGAGCTGTTTTTT.

The rearrangement uses TRBV11-3 and TRBJ1-1, with 9 bases aligning to TRBD1. The CDR3 loop spans 16 amino acids. With V trimmed by 7 bases and J by 4 bases, 13 bases remained unmatched. CDR1 is SGHNT, CDR2 YENEEA, per germline. DNA of the CDR3: TGTGCCAGCACCCAGCGGAACAGGGGGCTTGGCACTGAAGCTTTCTTT. As protein: CASTQRNRGLGTEAFF.

This clone was seen a single time. The CDR3 reads CASSQTENYGYTF. The CDR3 DNA sequence: TGTGCCAGCAGCCAGACAGAAAACTATGGCTACACCTTC. The chain links TRBV4-2 to TRBJ1-2; D possibly corresponds to TRBD1 (5 bases). The germline V and J ends were trimmed by 3 bases and 2 bases, with 7 bases remaining between them. This CDR3 has 13 residues. Germline CDR1 is LGHNA and CDR2 is YNFKEQ.

The chain joins TRBV7-2 to TRBJ2-5; TRBD2 agrees at 8 bases. Looked up from germline, CDR1 is SGHTA and CDR2 is FQGNSA. This CDR3 comprises 16 residues. V was clipped by 1 base and J by 1 base; unmatched bases: 5. The CDR3 sequence is CASSLVSGAFQETQYF. In DNA form, the CDR3 reads TGTGCCAGCAGCTTAGTTAGCGGGGCATTCCAAGAGACCCAGTACTTC.

The chain combines TRBV7-6 with TRBJ1-6; no clear D. CDR3 length: 13 amino acids. Germline loops: CDR1 SGHVS, CDR2 FNYEAQ. V was shortened by 5 bases and J by 10 bases, with 12 bases between the two germline ends. CDR3 loop: CASSPRHQSPLHF. CDR3 bases: TGTGCCAGCAGCCCCCGACATCAATCACCCCTCCACTTT.

The chain carries TRBV28 and TRBJ1-2; D not resolved. V gave up 3 bases and J gave up 2 bases, with 4 bases separating them. The CDR3 totals 12 residues. The germline V gene has CDR1 MDHEN and CDR2 SYDVKM. CDR3 nucleotides: TGTGCCAGCAGTTTTGAGAACTATGGCTACACCTTC. Translation gives CASSFENYGYTF.

V and J are TRBV27 and TRBJ2-5; D gene uncertain. This CDR3 region has 13 residues. Germline V gene sequence: CDR1 MNHEY, CDR2 SMNVEV (reference sequence). V dropped 4 bases and J dropped 5 bases, with 11 bases sitting between them. The CDR3 DNA is TGTGCCAGCAGTTCCCCCCCGAGGGAGACCCAGTACTTC. Its translation: CASSSPPRETQYF.

The V call is TRBV9, the J call TRBJ1-3; TRBD1 is a possible D gene (6 bases). V was cut by 2 bases and J by 5 bases, with 17 bases left in between. The CDR3 has 16 amino acids. In germline, CDR1 is SGDLS, CDR2 YYNGEE. Written as DNA, the CDR3 is TGTGCCAGCAGCGTCGAGGGCAGGGGATTGAGAAACACCATATATTTT. This gives the protein CASSVEGRGLRNTIYF.

This rearrangement joins TRBV14 to TRBJ2-5; D may be TRBD2 (6 bases). Germline CDR1 and CDR2: SGHDN and FVKESK. The CDR3 totals 15 residues. V was clipped by 1 base and J by 6 bases, with 15 bases between them. CDR3 protein: CASSQGADGRKTQYF. The CDR3 DNA is TGTGCCAGCAGCCAAGGGGCTGACGGGAGAAAGACCCAGTACTTC.

On this clone: The sample has other DNA sequences that encode this CDR3 too. J is TRBJ1-1 and V is TRBV28; no reliable D call. Deletions cut 4 bases from V and 1 base from J, with 7 bases between. CDR1 and CDR2 from the germline V gene are MDHEN and SYDVKM. The CDR3 has 13 amino acids. CDR3 residues: CASSSPGNTEAFF. The CDR3 nucleotides are TGTGCCAGCAGTTCTCCAGGGAACACTGAAGCTTTCTTT.

V gene TRBV5-4 combines with J gene TRBJ2-7, with 10 bases that match TRBD2. Unmatched junction bases numbered 5, after V lost 4 bases and J lost 1 base. This CDR3 spans 15 amino acids. The germline CDR1 and CDR2 sequences are SGHNT and YYREEE (reference sequence). CDR3 nucleotides: TGTGCCAGCAGCCCCGGGACTAGCGTTTCCTACGAGCAGTACTTC. This translates into CASSPGTSVSYEQYF.

The chain recombines TRBV13 with TRBJ2-7; TRBD1 matches 7 bases. Germline V gene lookup returns CDR1 PRHDT and CDR2 FYEKMQ (reference sequence). V gave up 5 bases and J gave up 9 bases; unmatched junction bases: 7. This CDR3 region has 12 residues. The CDR3 protein is CASSTWTGAQYF. DNA for the CDR3: TGTGCCAGCAGCACCTGGACAGGAGCGCAGTACTTC.

This chain links TRBV28 with TRBJ2-2; D perhaps matches TRBD1 (6 bases). Germline V CDR1 and CDR2: MDHEN, SYDVKM. The CDR3 consists of 14 residues. This CDR3 reads CAGGGLTNTGELFF. The CDR3 DNA reads as TGTGCTGGGGGCGGATTGACGAACACCGGGGAGCTGTTTTTT.

CDR3 in DNA: TGTGCCAGCAGTTTCAAGGGAGGCGAGCAGTACTTC. It yields the protein CASSFKGGEQYF. The V and J genes are TRBV27 and TRBJ2-7, with TRBD2 as a possible D gene (6 bases). With 3 bases removed from V and 6 bases from J, the gap between germline ends came to 9 bases. The length of the CDR3 is 12 residues. Germline V CDR1 and CDR2: MNHEY, SMNVEV (reference sequence).

The chain joins TRBV19 to TRBJ2-7; 7 nucleotides agree with TRBD1. Germline V gene sequence: CDR1 LNHDA, CDR2 SQIVND (reference sequence). The CDR3 sequence is 13 residues long. V was pared by 9 bases and J by 1 base, with 6 bases of the junction left unmatched. Here the CDR3 DNA reads TGTGCCAGCTCGAGGGACAGTTCCTACGAGCAGTACTTC. Residues: CASSRDSSYEQYF.